The 27 T cell receptor beta chains in this list originate from one sample, sequenced in a study of regulatory T cells in long-lasting Graves disease. The time point denotes: persistent/refractory GD, antithyroid drugs over 5 years with positive TRAb. PBMCs provided the RNA from which the TCR library was made. The TCR beta library used iRepertoire HTBI primers with Arm-PCR amplification of CDR3. TCRdb re-called the multiplex PCR reads with MiXCR, one entry per CDR3 protein. The profile shows about 470,000 distinct CDR3 sequences, 20% to 25% of them singletons. Sequenced material: peripheral blood mononuclear cells (PBMCs), taken when the disease was refractory, from a patient treated with antithyroid drugs. Receptors originate from a female donor with Graves disease.

Ten or more counts support this clonotype. The chain employs TRBV2 and TRBJ2-7; possible D gene TRBD1, 6 bases. This CDR3 has 12 residues. Germline V lookup: CDR1 SNHLY, CDR2 FYNNEI. Trimming left V 11 bases short and J 7 bases short, with 18 bases between. The CDR3 sequence: CADQSGTSEQYF. The CDR3 coding sequence is TGTGCCGACCAATCCGGGACAAGTGAGCAGTACTTC.

The CDR3 DNA follows: TGTGCCACGACCAACCGCTACGAGCAGTACTTC. Protein: CATTNRYEQYF. The chain links TRBV6-2 or TRBV6-3 to TRBJ2-7; D remains ambiguous. Deletions cut 10 bases from V and 3 bases from J, with 10 bases between. Germline assignment: CDR1 MNHEY and CDR2 SVGEGT. This CDR3 is built from 11 residues.

This clonotype was detected many times. V usage is TRBV28 and J usage is TRBJ2-5; D may be TRBD1 or TRBD2 (5 bases each). CDR1 and CDR2 from the germline V gene are MDHEN and SYDVKM. Trimming pared 5 bases from V and 5 bases from J, leaving 9 bases between. CDR3 size: 12 residues. The CDR3 sequence: CASSIWGETQYF. For the CDR3, the DNA is TGTGCCAGCAGTATTTGGGGGGAGACCCAGTACTTC.

This clonotype has at least ten counts. V gene TRBV28 combines with J gene TRBJ2-7; 8 nucleotides line up with TRBD2. V lost 5 bases, J lost 5 bases, and 5 bases stayed unmatched. The germline CDR1 and CDR2 sequences are MDHEN and SYDVKM. CDR3 length: 13 amino acids. The CDR3 DNA reads as TGTGCCAGCAGTCCGGGACTAGTCCACGAGCAGTACTTC. Its protein product is CASSPGLVHEQYF.

This clonotype was seen a handful of times. The chain employs TRBV27 and TRBJ1-1; D not resolved. V lost 4 bases to trimming and J lost 1 base, with 13 bases between them. The CDR3 sequence is 15 residues long. From germline, CDR1 is MNHEY and CDR2 SMNVEV (reference sequence). Written as DNA, the CDR3 is TGTGCCAGCAGTTCGGAGACATACCGGAACACTGAAGCTTTCTTT. This codes for CASSSETYRNTEAFF.

This clonotype was counted ten times or more. The chain combines TRBV28 with TRBJ2-7; TRBD2 matches at 14 bases. V lost 2 bases and J lost 6; bases outside the gene matches: 6. The CDR3 spans 16 residues. Looked up from germline, CDR1 is MDHEN and CDR2 is SYDVKM. In nucleotides, the CDR3 is TGTGCCAGCAGTTTAGGGGGACTAGCGGGAGTCGCCGAGCAGTACTTC. Translated, it gives CASSLGGLAGVAEQYF.

This clonotype was counted at least ten times. The chain links TRBV27 to TRBJ1-1; D is undetermined. V was pared by 4 bases and J by 5 bases, with 11 bases between. Germline V lookup: CDR1 MNHEY, CDR2 SMNVEV (reference sequence). The CDR3 runs 13 residues. The CDR3 region is CASSSDRATEAFF. The CDR3 coding sequence is TGTGCCAGCAGTTCTGATCGGGCGACTGAAGCTTTCTTT.

This clonotype has a handful of counts. This rearrangement joins TRBV9 to TRBJ1-2; no firm D call. Trimming shortened V by 2 bases and J by 8 bases, and 13 bases separated the two germline ends. CDR1 and CDR2 from the germline V gene are SGDLS and YYNGEE. This CDR3 is built from 13 residues. The CDR3 nucleotides are TGTGCCAGCAGCGTTTCAGGCCTAGGGGGCTACACCTTC. Translation: CASSVSGLGGYTF.

This clonotype has only a few counts. The chain couples TRBV5-4 to TRBJ1-1; 9 bases are shared with TRBD1. The CDR3 is 17 amino acids. The junction had 12 bases not matched to a gene; V was cut back by 6 bases and J by 0 bases. CDR1 SGHNT and CDR2 YYREEE come from the germline V gene (reference sequence). DNA for the CDR3: TGTGCCAGCATCGATGAAGCCGGGACAGGGATGAACACTGAAGCTTTCTTT. The encoded protein is CASIDEAGTGMNTEAFF.

There are many counts of this clonotype. The chain joins TRBV6-1 to TRBJ2-2, with TRBD1 identical over 9 bases. V lost 7 bases and J lost 7; bases outside the gene matches: 7. This CDR3 is 14 amino acids long. Germline V gene sequence: CDR1 MNHNS, CDR2 SASEGT. This CDR3 is CASKKGQGVGELFF. The CDR3 nucleotides read TGTGCCAGCAAGAAGGGACAGGGCGTCGGGGAGCTGTTTTTT.

This clonotype appeared many times. This rearrangement joins TRBV30 to TRBJ1-3; D is unclear. The V and J ends lost 0 bases and 11 bases respectively, with 14 bases between them. Germline-derived CDR1 and CDR2 are GTSNPN and SVGIG (reference sequence). CDR3 length equals 13 residues. This CDR3 reads CAWSVGSLSPIYF. CDR3 in DNA: TGTGCCTGGAGTGTGGGCAGTCTAAGTCCCATATATTTT.

This clonotype was observed at least ten times. The chain recombines TRBV28 with TRBJ1-4, with D hard to call. CDR1 is MDHEN and CDR2 is SYDVKM in the germline V gene. This CDR3 is 15 amino acids long. Between the trimmed V and J ends, which lost 6 bases and 7 bases, there was a span of 18 bases. The CDR3 reads CASSPPGYFGEKLFF. The CDR3 DNA is TGTGCCAGCAGCCCACCGGGATATTTTGGTGAAAAACTGTTTTTT.

This clonotype was counted ten times or more. The chain joins TRBV6-5 to TRBJ2-2; 8 positions match TRBD1. J gave up 6 bases and V 4 bases, and 7 bases lay outside the gene matches. Per germline, CDR1 MNHEY and CDR2 SVGAGI. This CDR3 comprises 15 residues. CDR3 DNA sequence: TGTGCCAGCAGTTTCATGACAGGGGTGGCCGGGGAGCTGTTTTTT. It specifies CASSFMTGVAGELFF.

This clonotype was recorded at least ten times. The chain uses TRBV7-3 and TRBJ2-7; 9 bases align to TRBD1. Germline V gene sequence: CDR1 SGHTA, CDR2 FQGTGA. V lost 4 bases and J lost 6; bases outside the gene matches: 7. This CDR3 spans 14 amino acids. The CDR3: CASSSPGQGPEQYF. In DNA form, the CDR3 reads TGTGCCAGCAGCTCGCCGGGACAGGGTCCCGAGCAGTACTTC. Using reference TRBV7-3 and TRBJ2-7 for the parts outside the CDR3, the full variable domain is GAGVSQTPSNKVTEKGKYVELRCDPISGHTALYWYRQSLGQGPEFLIYFQGTGAADDSGLPNDRFFAVRPEGSVSTLKIQRTERGDSAVYLCASSSPGQGPEQYFGPGTRLTVT.

This clonotype was seen at least ten times. The CDR3 bases are TGTGCCAGCAGCTTAGAACGGACTGGAAACACCATATATTTT. Protein product: CASSLERTGNTIYF. This sequence joins TRBV11-2 and TRBJ1-3; D uncertain. There are 14 residues in the CDR3. The germline V gene encodes CDR1 SGHAT and CDR2 FQNNGV. The V end was cut by 0 bases, the J end by 2 bases, with 5 bases between.

This clonotype was counted at least ten times. The chain recombines TRBV20-1 with TRBJ1-5, with D uncertain. Germline loops: CDR1 DFQATT, CDR2 SNEGSKA (reference sequence). V was clipped by 0 bases and J by 6 bases, with 12 bases between them. The CDR3 covers 14 residues. This chain's CDR3 is CSARDLRVGQPQHF. The CDR3 DNA reads TGCAGTGCTAGAGATCTGAGGGTGGGTCAGCCCCAGCATTTT.

This clonotype was detected only a few times. V usage is TRBV10-2 and J usage is TRBJ2-3, with 10 bases fitting TRBD2. The CDR3 runs 16 residues. Germline V gene lookup returns CDR1 WSHSY and CDR2 SAAADI. With V trimmed by 4 bases and J by 0 bases, 4 bases remained unmatched. Here the CDR3 reads CASSVGAGGSTDTQYF. CDR3 bases: TGCGCCAGCAGTGTAGGAGCGGGAGGGAGCACAGATACGCAGTATTTT.

The V call is TRBV28, the J call TRBJ2-7; D is perhaps TRBD2 (5 bases). Germline CDR1 is MDHEN and CDR2 is SYDVKM. Trimming took 7 bases from V and 3 from J, leaving 13 bases between them. The CDR3 runs to 13 residues. In DNA form, the CDR3 reads TGTGCCAGCACCTCCCTGGGAGACTACGAGCAGTACTTC. Translation: CASTSLGDYEQYF.

This clonotype was observed many times. This chain connects TRBV29-1 to TRBJ1-1, with D unclear. Trimming left V 4 bases short and J 0 bases short, with 12 bases between. There are 14 residues in the CDR3. Germline loops: CDR1 SQVTM, CDR2 ANQGSEA. CDR3: CSVAIGRMNTEAFF. As DNA, the CDR3 is TGCAGCGTTGCTATCGGACGGATGAACACTGAAGCTTTCTTT.

In this sample, this clonotype turned up many times. This chain connects TRBV28 to TRBJ2-7; no clear D. The V and J ends lost 5 bases and 5 bases respectively, with 19 bases between them. Germline-derived CDR1 and CDR2 are MDHEN and SYDVKM. This CDR3 has 15 amino acids. The CDR3 DNA follows: TGTGCCAGCAGTGCCATCCGACAAGGATACCACGAGCAGTACTTC. Protein sequence: CASSAIRQGYHEQYF.

The rearrangement uses TRBV7-2 and TRBJ2-3; 7 nucleotides match TRBD2. With V trimmed by 3 bases and J by 3 bases, 9 bases remained unmatched. The length of the CDR3 is 16 residues. Germline assignment: CDR1 SGHTA and CDR2 FQGNSA. This CDR3 is CASSFPRFGGTDTQYF. The CDR3 bases are TGTGCCAGCAGCTTCCCCAGATTCGGGGGGACAGATACGCAGTATTTT.

This clonotype was found many times. The V call is TRBV12-3 or TRBV12-4, the J call TRBJ1-4, with a tentative D call TRBD1 (6 bases). The CDR3 totals 16 residues. Trimming pared 5 bases from V and 1 base from J, leaving 14 bases between. CDR3 sequence: CASSPTGWQTNEKLFF. In DNA form, the CDR3 reads TGTGCCAGCAGTCCTACAGGGTGGCAAACTAATGAAAAACTGTTTTTT.

J is TRBJ2-2 and V is TRBV5-6, with 11 nucleotides matching TRBD2. The CDR3 runs to 20 residues. Germline assignment: CDR1 SGHDT and CDR2 YYEEEE. After removal of 3 bases from V and 1 base from J, the junction contained 14 bases not matched to a gene. CDR3 nucleotide sequence: TGTGCCAGCAGCTCCGATGGGCACCCGGGACTAGCGGAGAACACCGGGGAGCTGTTTTTT. Encoded protein: CASSSDGHPGLAENTGELFF.

This clonotype came up many times. The chain uses TRBV28 and TRBJ1-6, with no clear D. Trimming stripped 6 bases from V and 8 bases from J, with 20 bases between. This CDR3 spans 16 amino acids. Germline V lookup: CDR1 MDHEN, CDR2 SYDVKM. As DNA, the CDR3 is TGTGCCAGCAGCATCTCCCCGGGGAGGAGGTATTCACCCCTCCACTTT. Translating it yields CASSISPGRRYSPLHF.

This clonotype was observed a few times. V gene TRBV29-1 combines with J gene TRBJ2-6; the D is unclear. Looked up from germline, CDR1 is SQVTM and CDR2 is ANQGSEA. The CDR3 runs 13 residues. Trimming pared 5 bases from V and 4 bases from J, leaving 9 bases between. The CDR3 DNA reads TGCAGCGTTAGGGAACGGGGGGCCAACGTCCTGACTTTC. The encoded protein is CSVRERGANVLTF.

This clonotype was recorded many times. The CDR3 spells CASSFATGLNTGELFF. CDR3 sequence (DNA): TGTGCCAGCAGCTTCGCGACAGGCCTGAACACCGGGGAGCTGTTTTTT. The chain couples TRBV7-8 to TRBJ2-2; TRBD1 might be the D (6 bases). Germline V CDR1 and CDR2: SGHVS, FQNEAQ. The V and J ends lost 3 bases and 1 base respectively, with 12 bases between them. The CDR3 runs to 16 residues.

The chain has TRBV7-9 and TRBJ2-7; D assignment may be TRBD1 or TRBD2 (6 bases each). The CDR3 covers 15 residues. Germline V CDR1 and CDR2: SEHNR, FQNEAQ (reference sequence). V was pared by 5 bases and J by 6 bases, with 20 bases between. The CDR3: CASSPMWGATREQYF. The CDR3 DNA is TGTGCCAGCAGCCCCATGTGGGGGGCGACTCGCGAGCAGTACTTC.